This entry describes one TCR beta chain. Its antigen is undetermined. This entry belongs to a study of T cells expressing NK-cell markers. Per germline, CDR1 LNHDA and CDR2 SQIVND (reference sequence). There are 15 residues in the CDR3. No DNA is given; TCRdb re-called the 5' RACE reads and lists each CDR3 protein once. Recorded for this sample: approximately 460,000 distinct CDR3 sequences. Whole-study results and caveats: Also leading the CD3+CD56-NKG2C+ fraction in a few donors were these clonotypes.

What was sequenced was blood T cells: a sorted CD56 or NKG2C T cell subset, CD4+ or CD8+ T cells, or bulk PBMC T cells (not recorded which). The J gene is TRBJ2-5, the V gene TRBV19; TCRdb designates TRBD2, a call that cannot be tested without DNA. The clonotype comes from a woman between 18 and 69 years old in good health. CDR3: CASSIVGGRKETQYF.